This T cell receptor (beta chain) came from a study of blood T cells in healthy people across ages. The authors ran a second PCR of roughly 7 to 11 cycles using a sample-barcoded 5' primer and a J-beta primer mix. MiXCR was run by TCRdb on the 5' RACE reads, yielding one entry per CDR3 protein. The sample shows around 800,000 distinct CDR3 sequences, under 30% of them seen only once. This clonotype was counted between two and nine times. The CDR3 consists of 16 residues. Trimming cost V 8 bases and J 0 bases; bases outside gene matches: 9. The sample was also linked to a second study, of T cells of mothers and their children.

The clonotype was recovered from a boy between 10 and 17 years old in good health. Sequencing was carried out using blood. This rearrangement joins TRBV12-3 or TRBV12-4 to TRBJ2-1; 8 nucleotides match TRBD2. The chain's CDR3 is CASGISGESSYNEQFF. The CDR3 nucleotides are TGTGCCAGCGGGATTAGCGGGGAGAGCTCCTACAATGAGCAGTTCTTC.